Below are 20 T cell receptor beta chains sequenced from a single sample in a study of high-grade serous ovarian cancer treatment subgroups. Tumor samples were obtained before definitive surgery or chemotherapy. Clones were sequenced by immunoSEQ multiplex PCR, and TCRdb holds only the in-frame ones, with some missing. The data contain just over 35,000 clones, approximately 80% of them singletons. The sequenced material came from tumor tissue. These receptors all come from a human donor with high-grade serous ovarian cancer.

V gene TRBV4-1 combines with J gene TRBJ1-1; D unresolved. The CDR3 is 14 amino acids. V lost 5 bases and J lost 5, with 15 bases in between. The germline CDR1 and CDR2 sequences are MGHRA and YSYEKL. CDR3 coding DNA: TGCGCCAGCAGCGAAACCGGGAGTTGGACTGAAGCTTTCTTT. It translates to CASSETGSWTEAFF.

The rearrangement uses TRBV7-2 and TRBJ2-2, with 7 bases identical to TRBD2. In germline, CDR1 is SGHTA, CDR2 FQGNSA. With 5 bases clipped from V and 6 bases from J, the junction kept 3 bases outside the gene matches. The CDR3 contains 13 residues. The CDR3 region is CASSLGGSGELFF. The CDR3 DNA reads TGTGCCAGCAGCCTGGGAGGGTCCGGGGAGCTGTTTTTT.

The rearrangement links TRBV6-5 to TRBJ2-5; D perhaps matches TRBD1 (6 bases). Trimming took 6 bases from V and 4 from J, leaving 6 bases between them. Per the germline V gene, CDR1 is MNHEY and CDR2 is SVGAGI. The CDR3 is 11 residues long. The CDR3 is CASRQGETQYF. CDR3 DNA sequence: TGTGCCAGCAGACAGGGAGAGACCCAGTACTTC.

This chain links TRBV9 with TRBJ2-3, with 8 bases identical to TRBD2. The CDR3 totals 17 residues. V was pared by 1 base and J by 0 bases, with 7 bases of the junction left unmatched. Germline V gene lookup returns CDR1 SGDLS and CDR2 YYNGEE. This CDR3 reads CASSVSPSGSSTDTQYF. CDR3 nucleotide sequence: TGTGCCAGCAGCGTATCCCCGAGCGGGAGCAGCACAGATACGCAGTATTTT.

The chain has TRBV14 and TRBJ2-7, with TRBD1 identical over 7 bases. Trimming took 2 bases from V and 4 from J; bases not matched to a gene: 11. In germline, CDR1 is SGHDN, CDR2 FVKESK. This CDR3 spans 16 amino acids. The CDR3 sequence: CASSQFTGTVGYEQYF. CDR3 bases: TGTGCCAGCAGCCAATTTACCGGGACAGTTGGATACGAGCAGTACTTC.

This clone has a handful of counts. The V gene is TRBV29-1, the J gene TRBJ2-7, with D tentatively TRBD2 (6 bases). Germline lookup yields CDR1 SQVTM and CDR2 ANQGSEA. The CDR3 runs 13 residues. V lost 6 bases, J lost 3 bases, and 15 bases lay in between. The CDR3 nucleotides are TGCAGCGTCCGCGGGACTGAGGACTACGAGCAGTACTTC. Translating gives CSVRGTEDYEQYF.

The chain carries TRBV7-9 and TRBJ2-7, with D hard to call. CDR1 and CDR2 from the germline V gene are SEHNR and FQNEAQ (reference sequence). The CDR3 runs 14 residues. V was pared by 5 bases and J by 7 bases, with 18 bases between. In nucleotides, the CDR3 is TGTGCCAGCAGCAGACGGGCCCAACCTGGGGAGCAGTACTTC. This sequence encodes CASSRRAQPGEQYF.

V gene TRBV4-3 combines with J gene TRBJ2-1; tentative D call: TRBD2 (5 bases). The CDR3 totals 17 residues. V gave up 0 bases and J gave up 0 bases, with 12 bases separating them. Germline V gene data show CDR1 as LGHNA and CDR2 as YSLEER. The CDR3 region is CASSQEPPGTSYNEQFF. The DNA for the CDR3 is TGCGCCAGCAGCCAAGAACCACCGGGAACCTCCTACAATGAGCAGTTCTTC.

The J gene is TRBJ2-3, the V gene TRBV12-5; TRBD2 is a possible D gene (6 bases). The germline V and J ends were trimmed by 4 bases and 5 bases, with 16 bases remaining between them. This CDR3 has 15 residues. Germline lookup yields CDR1 LGHNT and CDR2 FRNRAP. The CDR3 loop reads CASGSKRAPLDTQYF. The CDR3 bases are TGTGCTAGTGGTTCCAAGCGGGCCCCCCTAGATACGCAGTATTTT.

The chain combines TRBV5-4 with TRBJ1-2; D uncertain. The V end lost 3 bases, the J end lost 5 bases, and 5 bases lay between the germline ends. The CDR3 spans 11 residues. Germline-derived CDR1 and CDR2 are SGHNT and YYREEE (reference sequence). CDR3 bases: TGTGCCAGCAGCTATGGGTATGGCTACACCTTC. Protein product: CASSYGYGYTF.

The chain employs TRBV7-2 and TRBJ2-4; 8 nucleotides align to TRBD1. With V trimmed by 4 bases and J by 10 bases, 6 bases remained unmatched. This CDR3 is 13 amino acids long. Looked up from germline, CDR1 is SGHTA and CDR2 is FQGNSA. CDR3 DNA: TGTGCCAGCAGCTCCGGGACAGGACGTATTCAGTACTTC. Protein product: CASSSGTGRIQYF.

This clone has only a few counts. The rearrangement uses TRBV4-2 and TRBJ1-5; 8 nucleotides agree with TRBD1. Germline V gene lookup returns CDR1 LGHNA and CDR2 YNFKEQ. The length of the CDR3 is 15 residues. Trimming at V came to 4 bases and at J to 4 bases, leaving 6 bases not matched to a gene. DNA of the CDR3: TGTGCCAGCAGCCTCGACAGGGGACCTAATCAGCCCCAGCATTTT. As protein: CASSLDRGPNQPQHF.

This clone has just a few counts. This chain connects TRBV27 to TRBJ1-2, with TRBD1 matching over 8 bases. The CDR3 extends over 14 amino acids. CDR1 is MNHEY and CDR2 is SMNVEV in the germline V gene (reference sequence). J gave up 7 bases and V 2 bases, and 6 bases lay outside the gene matches. This CDR3 is CASSLKGTGGGYTF. The CDR3, as DNA: TGTGCCAGCAGTTTAAAAGGGACAGGCGGTGGCTACACCTTC.

This clone was observed a single time. This sequence joins TRBV7-3 and TRBJ2-3; no clear D gene. The germline V gene has CDR1 SGHTA and CDR2 FQGTGA. The CDR3 extends over 12 amino acids. V dropped 5 bases and J dropped 5 bases, with 8 bases sitting between them. CDR3 loop: CASSSRLDTQYF. The CDR3 nucleotides read TGTGCCAGCAGCAGTCGGCTAGATACGCAGTATTTT. Full variable domain (outside the CDR3, taken from reference TRBV7-3 and TRBJ2-3): GAGVSQTPSNKVTEKGKYVELRCDPISGHTALYWYRQSLGQGPEFLIYFQGTGAADDSGLPNDRFFAVRPEGSVSTLKIQRTERGDSAVYLCASSSRLDTQYFGPGTRLTVL.

The chain carries TRBV11-1 and TRBJ2-7, with D possibly being TRBD2 (5 bases). Germline V gene lookup returns CDR1 SGHAT and CDR2 FQDESV (reference sequence). The CDR3 totals 13 residues. The ends were cut back, 2 bases at V and 3 bases at J, with 8 bases in the middle. The CDR3 DNA reads as TGTGCCAGCAGCTTAAGTCGGGACTACGAGCAGTACTTC. Residues: CASSLSRDYEQYF.

The genes are TRBV5-6 and TRBJ2-3, with TRBD2 matching over 7 bases. With 8 bases clipped from V and 4 bases from J, the junction kept 4 bases outside the gene matches. Germline lookup yields CDR1 SGHDT and CDR2 YYEEEE. CDR3 length equals 12 residues. The CDR3 reads CASGGSADTQYF. In DNA form, the CDR3 reads TGTGCCAGTGGCGGGAGTGCAGATACGCAGTATTTT.

This clone occurred once. J is TRBJ2-3 and V is TRBV9; D gene uncertain. The V gene's germline CDR1 is SGDLS and CDR2 YYNGEE. The CDR3 extends over 13 amino acids. V lost 2 bases and J 3 bases, leaving 7 bases between the germline ends. The CDR3, as DNA: TGTGCCAGCAGCGTTAGGGATACAGATACGCAGTATTTT. Amino acid sequence: CASSVRDTDTQYF.

J is TRBJ1-2 and V is TRBV5-1; 10 bases align to TRBD1. CDR1 and CDR2 (germline): SGHRS, YFSETQ. The CDR3 is 15 amino acids. V was pared by 4 bases and J by 4 bases, with 7 bases of the junction left unmatched. CDR3 in amino acids: CASSAGTGVGYGYTF. In nucleotides, the CDR3 is TGCGCCAGCAGCGCCGGGACAGGGGTTGGCTATGGCTACACCTTC.

The CDR3 sequence is CASSLGWVSKNIQYF. Here the CDR3 DNA reads TGTGCCAGCAGCTTGGGTTGGGTATCCAAAAACATTCAGTACTTC. The gene calls are TRBV5-6 and TRBJ2-4; D not certain. Per the germline V gene, CDR1 is SGHDT and CDR2 is YYEEEE. The CDR3 is 15 amino acids. The V end was cut by 0 bases, the J end by 2 bases, with 9 bases between.

The chain has TRBV4-1 and TRBJ2-5; possible D gene TRBD2, 6 bases. Germline CDR1 reads MGHRA; CDR2 reads YSYEKL. Trimming shortened V by 4 bases and J by 4 bases, and 16 bases separated the two germline ends. The CDR3 has 15 residues. The CDR3 DNA reads TGCGCCAGCAGCCCTAGGGCAGGGCGGGGAGAGACCCAGTACTTC. As protein: CASSPRAGRGETQYF.